A single sample is the source of the 25 T cell receptor beta chains below, sequenced in a study of T cell changes during pregnancy in multiple sclerosis (dated by TCRdb to the late 2010s). The library was obtained by the immunoSEQ multiplex PCR assay. This is the immuneACCESS table as TCRdb keeps it, with only in-frame sequences that have V and J called. A part of the clones is gone; compared with another copy, unresolved V genes explain less than half, and the rest is unexplained. For this sample there are under 50,000 clones; around 90% appear just once. Approximately 1.5% of the sample is taken by the ten largest. This specimen consisted of peripheral blood, obtained in the first trimester of pregnancy. The source is a female donor in good health, enrolled as a control in a pregnancy study.

This clone appeared once. The V call is TRBV6-5, the J call TRBJ2-5; weak D call: TRBD2 (5 bases). The CDR3 has 15 residues. V was trimmed by 0 bases and J by 5 bases, leaving 13 bases between them. CDR1 and CDR2 (germline): MNHEY, SVGAGI. CDR3 bases: TGTGCCAGCAGTTACTCGCTCCGACTAAGGGAGACCCAGTACTTC. The encoded protein is CASSYSLRLRETQYF.

V and J are TRBV30 and TRBJ2-3; no clear D gene. Germline values: CDR1 GTSNPN, CDR2 SVGIG (reference sequence). V lost 2 bases and J lost 0, with 9 bases in between. The CDR3 has 14 amino acids. The CDR3 loop is CAWSSLTSTDTQYF. The CDR3, as DNA: TGTGCCTGGAGTAGTCTGACTAGCACAGATACGCAGTATTTT.

This clone was seen a handful of times. This chain links TRBV25-1 with TRBJ1-6; D remains unclear. CDR1 and CDR2 (germline): MGHDK, SYGVNS. The CDR3 totals 14 residues. V dropped 5 bases and J dropped 10 bases, with 15 bases sitting between them. CDR3 DNA: TGTGCCAGCAGTCTTGGGATCCCGGGATCACCCCTCCACTTT. This gives the protein CASSLGIPGSPLHF.

The CDR3 loop is CASSESWRGTDTQYF. The CDR3 nucleotides are TGTGCCAGCAGTGAATCTTGGCGGGGCACAGATACGCAGTATTTT. V is TRBV25-1 and J is TRBJ2-3; D is possibly TRBD2 (5 bases). Germline CDR1 reads MGHDK; CDR2 reads SYGVNS. V was clipped by 1 base and J by 1 base, with 9 bases between them. The CDR3 has 15 residues.

The J gene is TRBJ2-4, the V gene TRBV28; 13 bases align to TRBD2. Germline CDR1 MDHEN, CDR2 SYDVKM. Trimming removed 6 bases from V and 6 bases from J; junction bases left unmatched: 11. The CDR3 is made up of 17 amino acids. The DNA of the CDR3 is TGTGCCAGCAGCTCCCGGACTAGCGGGAGAATTTCAAACATTCAGTACTTC. This encodes CASSSRTSGRISNIQYF.

This clone was detected a few times. DNA of the CDR3: TGTGCCAGCAGGGGAGGGGTTAAGGATTCACCCCTCCACTTT. This sequence encodes CASRGGVKDSPLHF. V usage is TRBV14 and J usage is TRBJ1-6, with D perhaps matching TRBD1 (5 bases). The germline gives CDR1 SGHDN, CDR2 FVKESK. V lost 6 bases and J 8 bases, leaving 14 bases between the germline ends. This CDR3 spans 14 amino acids.

The V gene is TRBV5-1, the J gene TRBJ2-7; D may be TRBD2 (8 bases). V lost 4 bases and J 5 bases, leaving 19 bases between the germline ends. The CDR3 is 15 residues long. Looked up from germline, CDR1 is SGHRS and CDR2 is YFSETQ. The DNA for the CDR3 is TGCGCCAGCAGCCGGGAGGACAGGCGGGGGGACGAGCAGTACTTC. Protein sequence: CASSREDRRGDEQYF.

In DNA, the CDR3 is TGTGCCAGCAGCGGTAGCGGGAGGGCGTTCACAGATACGCAGTATTTT. Its protein product is CASSGSGRAFTDTQYF. The gene calls are TRBV9 and TRBJ2-3; 11 nucleotides line up with TRBD2. The CDR3 spans 16 residues. CDR1 and CDR2 (germline): SGDLS, YYNGEE. The V and J ends lost 3 bases and 2 bases, in that order; junction bases with no gene match: 5. Together with reference TRBV9 and TRBJ2-3, the CDR3 gives the full variable domain: DSGVTQTPKHLITATGQRVTLRCSPRSGDLSVYWYQQSLDQGLQFLIQYYNGEERAKGNILERFSAQQFPDLHSELNLSSLELGDSALYFCASSGSGRAFTDTQYFGPGTRLTVL.

The V gene is TRBV14, the J gene TRBJ2-1, with D maybe TRBD2 (5 bases). V shed 1 base and J shed 8 bases, with 12 bases lying between them. This CDR3 spans 14 amino acids. Germline assignment: CDR1 SGHDN and CDR2 FVKESK. Here the CDR3 reads CASSQGTLRHEQFF. In nucleotides, the CDR3 is TGTGCCAGCAGCCAAGGGACTTTACGACATGAGCAGTTCTTC.

The chain couples TRBV28 to TRBJ2-6; D gene unclear. The V end was cut by 7 bases, the J end by 4 bases, with 14 bases between. The CDR3 totals 15 residues. Germline V gene sequence: CDR1 MDHEN, CDR2 SYDVKM. CDR3 amino acids: CASTFSTGGANVLTF. The DNA for the CDR3 is TGTGCCAGCACCTTTAGCACCGGCGGGGCCAACGTCCTGACTTTC.

This chain connects TRBV4-2 to TRBJ2-1, with TRBD1 as a possible D gene (5 bases). The V end lost 0 bases, the J end lost 0 bases, and 12 bases lay between the germline ends. The CDR3 consists of 17 residues. Germline CDR1 LGHNA, CDR2 YNFKEQ. The CDR3 region has the DNA TGTGCCAGCAGCCAAGAAGGTGGAAGGGGCTCCTACAATGAGCAGTTCTTC. Its protein is CASSQEGGRGSYNEQFF.

V gene TRBV7-6 combines with J gene TRBJ1-1; no definite D call. Trimming cost V 3 bases and J 4 bases, with 12 bases left between them. Germline V lookup: CDR1 SGHVS, CDR2 FNYEAQ. The CDR3 runs to 14 residues. CDR3 sequence reads: CASSFNRETTEAFF. The CDR3 DNA is TGTGCCAGCAGCTTTAATAGGGAGACCACTGAAGCTTTCTTT.

J is TRBJ2-7 and V is TRBV6-5; 10 bases line up with TRBD2. CDR3 length: 14 residues. V lost 2 bases and J lost 2; bases outside the gene matches: 0. Germline V CDR1 and CDR2: MNHEY, SVGAGI. The CDR3 loop is CASSYGTSAYEQYF. The CDR3 DNA is TGTGCCAGCAGTTACGGGACTAGCGCCTACGAGCAGTACTTC.

The V call is TRBV6-6, the J call TRBJ2-7; the match to TRBD2 covers 7 bases. Germline CDR1 and CDR2: MNHNY and SVGAGI (reference sequence). V shed 10 bases and J 5 bases; nucleotides not matched to a gene: 11. This CDR3 contains 13 residues. The CDR3 DNA follows: TGTGCCACTAAAAGGGAGGGAGGGAACGAGCAGTACTTC. Its translation: CATKREGGNEQYF.

This clone has a single count. The chain joins TRBV30 to TRBJ2-2, with D perhaps TRBD2 (5 bases). The CDR3 has 15 amino acids. Trimming took off 0 bases at V and 0 bases at J, with 8 bases between the two ends. Germline CDR1 and CDR2: GTSNPN and SVGIG (reference sequence). CDR3: CAWSVLATNTGELFF. The CDR3 coding sequence is TGTGCCTGGAGTGTCCTAGCTACGAACACCGGGGAGCTGTTTTTT.

J is TRBJ1-1 and V is TRBV13; no definite D call. Looked up from germline, CDR1 is PRHDT and CDR2 is FYEKMQ (reference sequence). The V end lost 0 bases, the J end lost 11 bases, and 13 bases lay between the germline ends. The CDR3 totals 13 residues. The CDR3 loop is CASSLGGDVGAFF. DNA of the CDR3: TGTGCCAGCAGCTTAGGAGGAGACGTCGGCGCTTTCTTT.

The rearrangement joins TRBV6-6 to TRBJ2-1; D might be TRBD2 (5 bases). This CDR3 is 16 amino acids long. Germline CDR1 is MNHNY and CDR2 is SVGAGI (reference sequence). Trimming took off 0 bases at V and 5 bases at J, with 14 bases between the two ends. The CDR3 sequence is CASSYSKRERDNEQFF. The CDR3 bases are TGTGCCAGCAGTTACTCGAAAAGGGAGAGGGACAATGAGCAGTTCTTC.

The rearrangement joins TRBV7-3 to TRBJ1-4; a possible D gene is TRBD1 (6 bases). The germline gives CDR1 SGHTA, CDR2 FQGTGA. V gave up 4 bases and J gave up 8 bases, with 17 bases separating them. This CDR3 has 15 residues. The CDR3 DNA reads TGTGCCAGCAGCTCAGAAGGGGGGGCCGGGGAAAAACTGTTTTTT. Translation gives CASSSEGGAGEKLFF.

To note about this clone: Relative to the germline gene, one junction end is altered; a read error may explain this. The rearrangement joins TRBV29-1 to TRBJ2-3; D may be TRBD2 (6 bases). CDR1 SQVTM and CDR2 ANQGSEA come from the germline V gene. This CDR3 has 11 amino acids. The CDR3 sequence is CSSQAGTGAFF. Written as DNA, the CDR3 is TGCAGCTCACAGGCCGGGACTGGGGCGTTTTTT.

V is TRBV28 and J is TRBJ2-7; a weak D match, TRBD2 (6 bases). CDR1 and CDR2 (germline): MDHEN, SYDVKM. The ends were cut back, 5 bases at V and 5 bases at J, with 16 bases in the middle. The CDR3 is 14 amino acids. The CDR3 coding sequence is TGTGCCAGCAGTCTACCCGGGGGTGTCCACGAGCAGTACTTC. It encodes CASSLPGGVHEQYF.

This rearrangement joins TRBV6-5 to TRBJ2-1; 7 bases fit TRBD2. V gave up 6 bases and J gave up 15 bases; unmatched junction bases: 14. The CDR3 sequence is 13 residues long. Per germline, CDR1 MNHEY and CDR2 SVGAGI. This CDR3 reads CASSPGGSSLLFF. The CDR3 DNA is TGTGCCAGCAGCCCCGGGGGGAGTTCCCTCTTGTTCTTC.

The J gene is TRBJ1-1, the V gene TRBV5-1; D remains ambiguous. Trimming shortened V by 7 bases and J by 1 base, and 11 bases separated the two germline ends. Germline CDR1 and CDR2: SGHRS and YFSETQ. The CDR3 covers 13 residues. The CDR3 reads CASGQQPNTEAFF. CDR3 in DNA: TGCGCCAGCGGTCAACAGCCGAACACTGAAGCTTTCTTT.

This clone was found once. This chain links TRBV7-2 with TRBJ1-1; D call uncertain. The CDR3 is 15 amino acids. V gave up 1 base and J gave up 1 base, with 10 bases separating them. Germline V gene data show CDR1 as SGHTA and CDR2 as FQGNSA. This CDR3 reads CASSLDETKNTEAFF. The CDR3 DNA reads TGTGCCAGCAGCTTAGACGAGACTAAGAACACTGAAGCTTTCTTT.

CDR3 protein: CASSALTANSGNTIYF. The CDR3 coding sequence is TGTGCCAGCAGTGCCCTTACAGCTAACTCTGGAAACACCATATATTTT. The J gene is TRBJ1-3, the V gene TRBV27; D remains unclear. Germline V gene sequence: CDR1 MNHEY, CDR2 SMNVEV (reference sequence). The CDR3 consists of 16 residues. V lost 5 bases, J lost 0 bases, and 14 bases lay in between.

The rearrangement joins TRBV4-3 to TRBJ2-2; 8 nucleotides agree with TRBD2. The CDR3 spans 17 residues. CDR1 LGHNA and CDR2 YSLEER come from the germline V gene. J lost 4 bases, V lost 1 base, and 8 bases had no gene match. CDR3 residues: CASSQAVVGLVTGELFF. CDR3 in DNA: TGCGCCAGCAGCCAAGCTGTCGTGGGACTAGTCACCGGGGAGCTGTTTTTT.